This TCR beta chain was documented in a study of T cell responses to AZD1222 COVID-19 vaccine. Whole-study findings and limits: A rise in Spike-specific TCR breadth and depth followed two AZD1222 doses. Females outnumbered males among donors, who were mostly white British; clonal diversity was possibly underestimated. Every sample of the repertoires postdated the peak T cell response. Reportedly, close to half of spike-specific TCRs are directed against unmutated variant regions.

Note on this clone: Its antigen is unknown.

Germline CDR1 and CDR2: SNHLY and FYNNEI. The ends were cut back, 2 bases at V and 6 bases at J, with 10 bases in the middle. The CDR3 is 13 residues long. The data were produced by immunoSEQ multiplex PCR, yet TCRdb's version contains in-frame clones alone and is incomplete. The repertoire includes 77,000 or so clones, 85% to 90% of them detected once, and 30% to 35% sits in the top ten. The sequence was collected from an adult in good health. The chain has TRBV2 and TRBJ2-5; no clear D gene. Specimen: peripheral blood, collected on day 0 of AZD1222 vaccination. CDR3 residues: CASSESSRQTQYF. The CDR3 nucleotides read TGTGCCAGCAGTGAATCCAGTCGACAGACCCAGTACTTC.